This T cell receptor beta chain was identified during a study of T-cell memory formation after mild COVID-19. Trimming left V 0 bases short and J 0 bases short, with 13 bases between. There are 17 residues in the CDR3. The V gene's germline CDR1 is SGHRS and CDR2 YFSETQ. TCRdb reprocessed the 5' RACE reads with MiXCR, giving one entry per CDR3 protein. The sample has 300,000 to 350,000 distinct CDR3 sequences, roughly an eighth seen once. The chain uses TRBV5-1 and TRBJ1-3; D gene uncertain. The specimen was PBMCs or a T cell subset sorted from them (not recorded which). This receptor was taken from a man between 18 and 29 years old who had mild COVID-19 (a few samples of this study predate the infection). Cell type and time point are not known. The CDR3 DNA reads TGCGCCAGCAGCTTGGCTCCCCGGGCCGACTCTGGAAACACCATATATTTT. Translated: CASSLAPRADSGNTIYF.